The clone carrying this T cell receptor (beta chain) was seen just once. Antigen specificity is unknown. The authors incorporated unique molecular identifiers into the TCR beta cDNA libraries. Via MiXCR, TCRdb re-called the PCR reads, giving one row per CDR3 protein. The sample records a few hundred thousand distinct CDR3 sequences, around 40% being singletons. These data originate in a study of post-analysis software for immune sequencing data. General study results and limits: Controls showed lower frequencies than patients for roughly five TRBV segments, and TRBV5-6, TRBV5-1 and TRBV20-1 were among these.

CDR3 length equals 12 residues. With 7 bases clipped from V and 5 bases from J, the junction kept 1 base outside the gene matches. The germline V gene encodes CDR1 SQVTM and CDR2 ANQGSEA. The sequenced sample was blood. This clonotype originated in a girl between 5 and 17 years old with multiple sclerosis. The chain has TRBV29-1 and TRBJ2-2; 10 bases are a match to TRBD1. DNA for the CDR3: TGCAGCGCGGACAGGGGGACCGGGGAGCTGTTTTTT. Protein sequence: CSADRGTGELFF.